Below are 15 T cell receptor beta chains sequenced from a single sample in a study of T cell responses to AZD1222 COVID-19 vaccine. Produced via immunoSEQ multiplex PCR; TCRdb's table is partial and in-frame only. The top ten hold roughly 1.5% of the sample, which has some 120,000 clones, roughly 90% seen once. The sample was peripheral blood, taken on day 0 of AZD1222 vaccination. Receptor source: an adult in good health.

In nucleotides, the CDR3 is TGCGCCAGCAGCGGAGGGAGGTACACTGAAGCTTTCTTT. Its translation: CASSGGRYTEAFF. V usage is TRBV5-1 and J usage is TRBJ1-1; D gene ambiguous. This CDR3 is built from 13 residues. Trimming removed 4 bases from V and 3 bases from J, with 10 bases in between. Looked up from germline, CDR1 is SGHRS and CDR2 is YFSETQ.

This clone was observed once. The gene calls are TRBV28 and TRBJ1-1, with 9 nucleotides matching TRBD1. CDR3 length: 15 residues. Germline V gene data show CDR1 as MDHEN and CDR2 as SYDVKM. The junction had 7 bases not matched to a gene; V was cut back by 5 bases and J by 3 bases. DNA of the CDR3: TGTGCCAGCAGTGTCGGGGACAGGGTTTACACTGAAGCTTTCTTT. Encoded protein: CASSVGDRVYTEAFF.

The chain carries TRBV2 and TRBJ1-5, with D tentatively TRBD1 (5 bases). Germline V gene sequence: CDR1 SNHLY, CDR2 FYNNEI. V shed 7 bases and J shed 5 bases, with 15 bases lying between them. The CDR3 runs 14 residues. The CDR3, as DNA: TGTGCCAGCACCACCCTGGGCAGGGATCAGCCCCAGCATTTT. It yields the protein CASTTLGRDQPQHF.

The rearrangement links TRBV5-6 to TRBJ1-3; 9 positions match TRBD1. The trim removed 4 bases at V and 2 bases at J, leaving 7 bases unmatched. This CDR3 is 16 amino acids long. Germline V gives CDR1 SGHDT, CDR2 YYEEEE. The CDR3 reads CASSRNRQGAGNTIYF. Here the CDR3 DNA reads TGTGCCAGCAGCCGGAATAGACAGGGGGCTGGAAACACCATATATTTT.

This chain links TRBV30 with TRBJ2-1; TRBD1 is a possible D gene (6 bases). V was pared by 0 bases and J by 3 bases, with 18 bases between. The CDR3 has 17 residues. CDR1 GTSNPN and CDR2 SVGIG come from the germline V gene (reference sequence). The DNA for the CDR3 is TGTGCCTGGAGTGTAGGCCGGGTCAGGGGCAACTACAATGAGCAGTTCTTC. Protein product: CAWSVGRVRGNYNEQFF.

The J gene is TRBJ2-5, the V gene TRBV20-1; D not resolved. CDR3 length: 10 amino acids. Germline CDR1 DFQATT, CDR2 SNEGSKA (reference sequence). DNA for the CDR3: TGCGTGCCGGCTCAAGAGACCCAGTACTTC. Amino acid sequence: CVPAQETQYF.

This chain joins TRBV7-2 and TRBJ2-7; TRBD2 is a possible D gene (6 bases). The V gene lost 1 base and the J gene lost 2 bases, with 12 bases spanning the gap. Germline loops: CDR1 SGHTA, CDR2 FQGNSA. This CDR3 comprises 15 residues. The CDR3 loop reads CASSLGDSPAYEQYF. The DNA of the CDR3 is TGTGCCAGCAGCTTAGGGGACTCCCCAGCCTACGAGCAGTACTTC.

The chain recombines TRBV5-1 with TRBJ2-1; TRBD2 agrees at 8 bases. After removal of 4 bases from V and 1 base from J, the junction contained 7 bases not matched to a gene. Germline CDR1 and CDR2: SGHRS and YFSETQ. The CDR3 has 16 residues. The DNA of the CDR3 is TGCGCCAGCAGCCGAGATAGCGGGGAGTCCTACAATGAGCAGTTCTTC. It specifies CASSRDSGESYNEQFF.

V usage is TRBV9 and J usage is TRBJ2-5, with TRBD2 as a possible D gene (6 bases). V lost 0 bases and J 5 bases, leaving 14 bases between the germline ends. This CDR3 comprises 15 residues. The germline gives CDR1 SGDLS, CDR2 YYNGEE. This CDR3 is CASSVEGGSAETQYF. The CDR3 nucleotides are TGTGCCAGCAGCGTAGAGGGAGGCAGCGCGGAGACCCAGTACTTC.

This chain uses TRBV7-3 with TRBJ1-1; no reliable D call. The CDR3 length is 14 residues. The germline V and J ends were trimmed by 7 bases and 5 bases, with 17 bases remaining between them. Looked up from germline, CDR1 is SGHTA and CDR2 is FQGTGA. This CDR3 reads CASTETPLGTEAFF. The CDR3 DNA sequence: TGTGCCAGCACCGAAACCCCATTGGGGACTGAAGCTTTCTTT.

This clone was picked up one time. The chain employs TRBV19 and TRBJ2-1; no clear D gene. Trimming cost V 4 bases and J 11 bases, with 12 bases left between them. CDR1 and CDR2 (germline): LNHDA, SQIVND (reference sequence). The CDR3 has 12 amino acids. The CDR3 is CASSTPTGKQFF. The DNA of the CDR3 is TGTGCCAGTAGTACGCCCACTGGGAAGCAGTTCTTC.

The V gene is TRBV9, the J gene TRBJ1-4, with D uncertain. Trimming left V 0 bases short and J 0 bases short, with 6 bases between. The CDR3 covers 15 residues. Germline V gene data show CDR1 as SGDLS and CDR2 as YYNGEE. The CDR3, as DNA: TGTGCCAGCAGCGTAGAGGGTGCAACTAATGAAAAACTGTTTTTT. Its protein is CASSVEGATNEKLFF.

The chain carries TRBV5-4 and TRBJ1-1; D is unresolved. The CDR3 length is 14 residues. V dropped 4 bases and J dropped 6 bases, with 16 bases sitting between them. Germline V gives CDR1 SGHNT, CDR2 YYREEE (reference sequence). The CDR3 nucleotides are TGTGCCAGCAGCCTAGGACCGCAAAGGCCTGAAGCTTTCTTT. Protein: CASSLGPQRPEAFF.

V is TRBV7-7 and J is TRBJ2-7; 7 bases line up with TRBD1. The CDR3 spans 15 residues. Germline V CDR1 and CDR2: SSHAT, FNYEAQ (reference sequence). The V gene end was trimmed by 1 base and the J gene end by 3 bases; junction bases not matched to a gene: 6. CDR3 sequence: CASSLGTGAYYEQYF. The CDR3 DNA reads TGTGCCAGCAGCTTAGGAACAGGGGCCTACTACGAGCAGTACTTC.

This chain joins TRBV7-9 and TRBJ2-1, with 15 bases lining up with TRBD2. J was trimmed by 12 bases and V by 3 bases; bases with no gene match: 3. CDR1 is SEHNR and CDR2 is FQNEAQ in the germline V gene (reference sequence). CDR3 size: 14 residues. Here the CDR3 reads CASSFGTSGGRQFF. CDR3 in DNA: TGTGCCAGCAGCTTTGGGACTAGCGGGGGGCGGCAGTTCTTC. The variable domain in full, with the rest retrieved from reference TRBV7-9 and TRBJ2-1, is DTGVSQNPRHKITKRGQNVTFRCDPISEHNRLYWYRQTLGQGPEFLTYFQNEAQLEKSRLLSDRFSAERPKGSFSTLEIQRTEQGDSAMYLCASSFGTSGGRQFFGPGTRLTVL.